This record concerns one T cell receptor (beta chain) sequence. No antigen is known for it. Base qualities are not provided; no much larger clone lies one nucleotide away. These data originate in a study of immune reconstitution after stem cell transplant in scleroderma (dated 2017 in TCRdb). The protocol used for the library was RT-PCR. Sequencing was carried out with an Illumina MiSeq. TCRdb cleaned the public reads at Q25 with fastp, built clones with MiXCR and kept in-frame beta chains. Each entry merges the rows of one CDR3 protein and shows their most common DNA and genes. This sample gives roughly 1,500 distinct CDR3 sequences in total; roughly 9% of them show up just once. Clones ranked in the top ten supply around an eighth of the sample. Based on the germline V gene, the CDR1 and CDR2 sequences are MNHEY and SVGEGT. The cysteine opens and the phenylalanine closes a CDR3 of 16 amino acids. Only CDR3 DNA is held: 48 bases, read in frame from base 1. Clipping removes 4 bases from V and 4 bases from J, with 4 as the unmatched junction base count.

Specimen collection occurred before or after autologous hematopoietic stem cell transplantation (not recorded which). The chain joins TRBV6-2 or TRBV6-3 to TRBJ2-1, and 13 junctional nucleotides match TRBD2. The TCR comes from a female donor with systemic sclerosis. The CDR3 reads CASSFGTSGKYNEQFF. Read as DNA, the sequence is TGTGCCAGCAGTTTCGGGACTAGCGGGAAATACAATGAGCAGTTCTTC.